The 15 T cell receptor beta chains below all came from one sample that was sequenced in a study of shared clonotypes between healthy human individuals. Only in-frame clones appear in the TCRdb table, and some are missing; sequencing was by immunoSEQ multiplex PCR. This sample has under 1 million clones; around 93% occur once, and the top ten carry less than 25%. Cells designated naive CD8 were CD45RO-negative and were positively selected for CCR7, with terminally differentiated effector memory CD45RA+ cells excluded. Material for sequencing was naive CD8+ T cells sorted from blood. These receptors all stem from a man in his thirties or forties in good health.

This clone was observed at least ten times. The rearrangement joins TRBV18 to TRBJ2-1, with D perhaps given as TRBD1 or TRBD2 (5 bases each). V shed 6 bases and J shed 9 bases, with 12 bases lying between them. In germline, CDR1 is KGHSH, CDR2 LQKENI. This CDR3 is built from 12 residues. Written as DNA, the CDR3 is TGTGCCAGCTCCCTCGGGGCCCCTGAGCAGTTCTTC. As protein: CASSLGAPEQFF.

This clone was detected once. This chain uses TRBV14 with TRBJ2-7; D call uncertain. V was trimmed by 1 base and J by 0 bases, leaving 13 bases between them. Germline V gives CDR1 SGHDN, CDR2 FVKESK. The CDR3 has 16 residues. CDR3 nucleotides: TGTGCCAGCAGCCAAGTTGCAACAGTGAACTCCTACGAGCAGTACTTC. This encodes CASSQVATVNSYEQYF.

The gene calls are TRBV7-6 and TRBJ2-2; TRBD2 agrees at 11 bases. In germline, CDR1 is SGHVS, CDR2 FNYEAQ. CDR3 length equals 17 residues. V shed 2 bases, J shed 1 base, and the junction held 3 bases outside the gene matches. CDR3 loop: CASSLTSGSVNTGELFF. In DNA, the CDR3 is TGTGCCAGCAGCTTAACTAGCGGGAGCGTGAACACCGGGGAGCTGTTTTTT.

This chain uses TRBV28 with TRBJ2-1; 10 bases match TRBD2. CDR3 length: 17 amino acids. V lost 4 bases, J lost 3 bases, and 9 bases stayed unmatched. The germline gives CDR1 MDHEN, CDR2 SYDVKM. The CDR3 DNA follows: TGTGCCAGCAGTTCCCAATTTAGCGGGGGGATCTACAATGAGCAGTTCTTC. Encoded protein: CASSSQFSGGIYNEQFF.

For this clone: Other nucleotide sequences in the sample specify the same CDR3. The J gene is TRBJ2-3, the V gene TRBV11-2; 10 bases agree with TRBD2. This CDR3 comprises 18 residues. The germline CDR1 and CDR2 sequences are SGHAT and FQNNGV. After removal of 4 bases from V and 3 bases from J, the junction contained 13 bases not matched to a gene. The CDR3, as DNA: TGTGCCAGCAGCTCAATCGAGGCTAGCGGGAGTGATACAGATACGCAGTATTTT. It encodes CASSSIEASGSDTDTQYF.

The chain uses TRBV27 and TRBJ2-1; tentatively, D is TRBD1 or TRBD2 (5 bases each). CDR3 size: 13 residues. Germline V gene data show CDR1 as MNHEY and CDR2 as SMNVEV (reference sequence). V lost 5 bases to trimming and J lost 10 bases, with 15 bases between them. This CDR3 reads CASSIGTKAEQFF. CDR3 sequence (DNA): TGTGCCAGCAGTATCGGGACGAAGGCCGAGCAGTTCTTC.

This chain links TRBV9 with TRBJ2-3, with D possibly matching TRBD2 (5 bases). With 0 bases removed from V and 4 bases from J, the gap between germline ends came to 18 bases. This CDR3 has 17 amino acids. CDR1 is SGDLS and CDR2 is YYNGEE in the germline V gene. CDR3 coding DNA: TGTGCCAGCAGCGTAGGGGTATCGGAGGACCCCGCAGATACGCAGTATTTT. Amino acid sequence: CASSVGVSEDPADTQYF.

V gene TRBV7-8 combines with J gene TRBJ2-7, with D perhaps assigned TRBD1 or TRBD2 (6 bases each). This CDR3 is built from 16 residues. Germline CDR1 reads SGHVS; CDR2 reads FQNEAQ. V dropped 5 bases and J dropped 2 bases, with 19 bases sitting between them. The CDR3 DNA follows: TGTGCCAGCAGCAGCCAAGGGGGAGGCCTTCCCTACGAGCAGTACTTC. The encoded protein is CASSSQGGGLPYEQYF.

The J gene is TRBJ2-7, the V gene TRBV27; the match to TRBD1 covers 8 bases. The V gene end was trimmed by 4 bases and the J gene end by 0 bases; junction bases not matched to a gene: 8. CDR1 MNHEY and CDR2 SMNVEV come from the germline V gene (reference sequence). This CDR3 region has 16 residues. CDR3 loop: CASSSEPGGPSYEQYF. The CDR3 DNA reads TGTGCCAGCAGTTCGGAGCCAGGGGGCCCCTCCTACGAGCAGTACTTC.

V is TRBV27 and J is TRBJ2-7; TRBD1 agrees at 7 bases. The CDR3 consists of 14 residues. The V and J ends lost 3 bases and 3 bases, in that order; junction bases with no gene match: 5. The germline CDR1 and CDR2 sequences are MNHEY and SMNVEV (reference sequence). CDR3 bases: TGTGCCAGCAGTTTGACAGGGTCGAACTACGAGCAGTACTTC. It encodes CASSLTGSNYEQYF.

The chain employs TRBV5-8 and TRBJ2-5; 14 positions agree with TRBD2. The CDR3 contains 16 residues. CDR1 and CDR2 from the germline V gene are SGHTS and YDEGEE. V lost 7 bases and J lost 2; bases outside the gene matches: 7. The CDR3 sequence is CASWGLAGVGQETQYF. CDR3 bases: TGTGCCAGCTGGGGACTAGCGGGAGTGGGGCAAGAGACCCAGTACTTC.

This chain connects TRBV29-1 to TRBJ1-2; 9 bases agree with TRBD1. J lost 0 bases, V lost 7 bases, and 9 bases had no gene match. The germline gives CDR1 SQVTM, CDR2 ANQGSEA. The CDR3 is made up of 15 amino acids. This chain's CDR3 is CSAGTGPISNYGYTF. The CDR3 coding sequence is TGCAGCGCTGGGACAGGGCCAATCTCTAACTATGGCTACACCTTC.

The genes are TRBV5-1 and TRBJ2-3; D unclear. The CDR3 loop spans 15 amino acids. The V end was cut by 2 bases, the J end by 6 bases, with 16 bases between. Germline V CDR1 and CDR2: SGHRS, YFSETQ. CDR3 residues: CASSLEDHLADTQYF. The CDR3 DNA follows: TGCGCCAGCAGCTTAGAAGACCACTTGGCGGATACGCAGTATTTT.

The rearrangement links TRBV9 to TRBJ2-7; TRBD2 is a possible D gene (5 bases). V dropped 0 bases and J dropped 1 base, with 14 bases sitting between them. There are 16 residues in the CDR3. Germline CDR1 reads SGDLS; CDR2 reads YYNGEE. CDR3 bases: TGTGCCAGCAGCGTAGGCGAGGGTATGGGGTCCTACGAGCAGTACTTC. It yields the protein CASSVGEGMGSYEQYF.

This chain uses TRBV5-6 with TRBJ2-5; possible D gene TRBD2, 6 bases. This CDR3 has 13 amino acids. The V and J ends lost 2 bases and 5 bases respectively, with 10 bases between them. Looked up from germline, CDR1 is SGHDT and CDR2 is YYEEEE. The CDR3 loop reads CASSFLGGETQYF. The CDR3 nucleotides read TGTGCCAGCAGCTTCTTGGGGGGTGAGACCCAGTACTTC.